This TCR beta chain was sequenced for a study of blood T cell repertoires in COVID-19. Study background: Sites across the United States, Italy and Spain contributed samples from acute and convalescent COVID-19.

The germline CDR1 and CDR2 sequences are SGHAT and FQNNGV. The CDR3 length is 15 residues. Unmatched junction bases numbered 7, after V lost 5 bases and J lost 2 bases. Original analysis: Amplification of reference gene primers was used by the study to estimate nucleated cell counts. Measured with immunoSEQ multiplex PCR; TCRdb has only the in-frame clones, and not every one. V and J calls and clone size are those listed in that table; D and trimming were worked out from the DNA. The sample has roughly 41,000 clones; about 85% are singletons. The sample consisted of peripheral blood. The chain couples TRBV11-2 to TRBJ1-2; 8 positions agree with TRBD1. The receptor comes from a man aged 55 to 70 with acute or convalescent COVID-19. The CDR3 DNA sequence: TGTGCCAGCAGCGCCCCGGACAGGGTAAACTATGGCTACACCTTC. This translates into CASSAPDRVNYGYTF.